Detailed here is one TCR beta chain. Its antigen is currently unknown. In making TCR beta libraries, quantitative 5'-RACE with molecular barcodes was used. Each CDR3 protein is one row after TCRdb ran MiXCR on the 5' RACE reads. The sample holds 750,000 to 850,000 distinct CDR3 sequences, about 11% seen once. These data come from a study of CD8 T cells in ankylosing spondylitis. Study observations and caveats: There were earlier reports of some motif variants in reactive arthritis synovial fluid and blood. What appeared characteristic of ankylosing spondylitis blood was a TCR beta motif of fewer than ten highly homologous variants. Reported data indicate significant enrichment of disease-linked clones within matched ankylosing spondylitis synovial fluid.

The CDR3 loop spans 15 amino acids. J gave up 1 base and V 6 bases, and 7 bases lay outside the gene matches. Germline CDR1 reads DFQATT; CDR2 reads SNEGSKA (reference sequence). This rearrangement joins TRBV20-1 to TRBJ1-5; the match to TRBD1 covers 9 bases. This clonotype was obtained from a male donor with ankylosing spondylitis. The sample comprised blood, either unsorted or a sorted T cell fraction (not recorded which). This chain's CDR3 is CSAMGQGGSNQPQHF. The CDR3 DNA reads TGCAGTGCCATGGGACAGGGCGGGAGCAATCAGCCCCAGCATTTT.